This T cell receptor (beta chain) was sequenced in a study of Ad26.COV2.S vaccination and SARS-CoV-2 variants. Findings and limits, study-wide: Marked by substantial breadth, spike-specific CD8+ and CD4+ T cell responses were reportedly seen after vaccination. Recipients given vaccine exceeded placebo recipients in spike-specific TCR breadth.

Clones were read by immunoSEQ multiplex PCR, and TCRdb kept only the in-frame ones, dropping some. This table has hundreds of thousands of clones, 92% appearing once. Concerning this clone itself: The antigen is undetermined.

V was cut by 5 bases and J by 2 bases, with 10 bases left in between. Germline loops: CDR1 SEHNR, CDR2 FQNEAQ (reference sequence). The CDR3 runs 14 residues. The clonotype was recovered from a human donor who had recovered from COVID-19. The sample was peripheral blood, taken after recovery from COVID-19. The rearrangement links TRBV7-9 to TRBJ2-1; tentatively, D is TRBD1 or TRBD2 (5 bases each). This chain's CDR3 is CASSPTGPYNEQFF. CDR3 nucleotide sequence: TGTGCCAGCAGCCCCACGGGGCCCTACAATGAGCAGTTCTTC.